Shown below are 31 T cell receptor beta chains from a single sample sequenced in a study of tumor T cells in aggressive B-cell lymphoma. Generated by immunoSEQ multiplex PCR, the TCRdb table keeps only in-frame clones and is missing some. The sample has approximately 3,000 clones; roughly 91% are singletons. Sequenced sample: tumor tissue. All receptors come from an adult with diffuse large B cell lymphoma.

V and J are TRBV29-1 and TRBJ1-1; weak D call: TRBD1 (5 bases). The CDR3 sequence is 12 residues long. The V end was cut by 7 bases, the J end by 2 bases, with 11 bases between. Germline V lookup: CDR1 SQVTM, CDR2 ANQGSEA. The CDR3 DNA follows: TGCAGCGGAAAGGGGTCAAACACTGAAGCTTTCTTT. This sequence encodes CSGKGSNTEAFF. Based on the CDR3 plus reference TRBV29-1 and TRBJ1-1, the full variable domain is SAVISQKPSRDICQRGTSLTIQCQVDSQVTMMFWYRQQPGQSLTLIATANQGSEATYESGFVIDKFPISRPNLTFSTLTVSNMSPEDSSIYLCSGKGSNTEAFFGQGTRLTVV.

Concerning this clone itself: At one of its ends the junction is not consistent with the germline gene, which may arise from a read error. This chain uses TRBV5-5 with TRBJ2-3, with 9 bases identical to TRBD2. This CDR3 has 14 amino acids. Germline V CDR1 and CDR2: SGHKS, YYEKEE (reference sequence). CDR3 region: CASSFGTSRDTQYF. CDR3 DNA: TGTGCCAGCAGCTTCGGGACTAGCAGAGATACGCAGTATTTT.

The J gene is TRBJ1-1, the V gene TRBV7-6; D remains unclear. Trimming removed 5 bases from V and 3 bases from J, with 13 bases in between. Germline CDR1 reads SGHVS; CDR2 reads FNYEAQ. This CDR3 has 14 amino acids. The CDR3 bases are TGTGCCAGCAGCCCTAGCCGCATACACACTGAAGCTTTCTTT. Encoded protein: CASSPSRIHTEAFF.

With respect to this clone: A junction end diverges from the germline sequence, so it may reflect a read error. The chain combines TRBV28 with TRBJ1-3; D remains ambiguous. CDR3 length: 15 amino acids. Per the germline V gene, CDR1 is MDHEN and CDR2 is SYDVKM. The DNA of the CDR3 is TGTGCCAGCAGTTCGGAGGGTGTCTCTGGAAACATCATATATTTT. Its protein product is CASSSEGVSGNIIYF.

This clone occurred once. The chain is built from TRBV2 and TRBJ2-1, with D hard to call. Trimming shortened V by 5 bases and J by 0 bases, and 8 bases separated the two germline ends. The germline CDR1 and CDR2 sequences are SNHLY and FYNNEI. The CDR3 is made up of 14 amino acids. The CDR3 sequence: CASSSTFSYNEQFF. The CDR3 DNA is TGTGCCAGCAGTTCTACGTTCTCCTACAATGAGCAGTTCTTC. Combining the CDR3 with reference TRBV2 and TRBJ2-1 gives the whole variable domain EPEVTQTPSHQVTQMGQEVILRCVPISNHLYFYWYRQILGQKVEFLVSFYNNEISEKSEIFDDQFSVERPDGSNFTLKIRSTKLEDSAMYFCASSSTFSYNEQFFGPGTRLTVL.

Regarding this clone: This CDR3 is also generated by other DNA sequences in the sample. The V and J genes are TRBV5-6 and TRBJ1-1; D perhaps matches TRBD1 (6 bases). Trimming took off 2 bases at V and 7 bases at J, with 12 bases between the two ends. Germline-derived CDR1 and CDR2 are SGHDT and YYEEEE. The CDR3 has 13 amino acids. The CDR3 reads CASSFGDTDEAFF. Here the CDR3 DNA reads TGTGCCAGCAGCTTTGGGGACACCGATGAAGCTTTCTTT. Full variable domain (remainder filled in from reference TRBV5-6 and TRBJ1-1): DAGVTQSPTHLIKTRGQQVTLRCSPKSGHDTVSWYQQALGQGPQFIFQYYEEEERQRGNFPDRFSGHQFPNYSSELNVNALLLGDSALYLCASSFGDTDEAFFGQGTRLTVV.

The V and J genes are TRBV7-8 and TRBJ1-3; TRBD1 is a possible D gene (5 bases). There are 17 residues in the CDR3. Germline lookup yields CDR1 SGHVS and CDR2 FQNEAQ. The ends were cut back, 2 bases at V and 0 bases at J, with 14 bases in the middle. Here the CDR3 reads CASSLFRTGDSGNTIYF. CDR3 nucleotides: TGTGCCAGCAGCTTATTCCGAACAGGTGACTCTGGAAACACCATATATTTT.

The V and J genes are TRBV19 and TRBJ2-3, with D possibly TRBD1 on 5 matching bases. The germline V gene has CDR1 LNHDA and CDR2 SQIVND (reference sequence). This CDR3 spans 12 amino acids. V was clipped by 4 bases and J by 9 bases, with 11 bases between them. In nucleotides, the CDR3 is TGTGCCAGTAGTACTGCAGGGCCGACGCAGTATTTT. It specifies CASSTAGPTQYF.

This clone was picked up a small number of times. The chain is built from TRBV6-6 and TRBJ2-1; possibly TRBD1 for D (5 bases). This CDR3 contains 14 residues. Germline CDR1 and CDR2: MNHNY and SVGAGI (reference sequence). V lost 5 bases, J lost 0 bases, and 8 bases lay in between. CDR3 loop: CASSGQSSYNEQFF. In nucleotides, the CDR3 is TGTGCCAGCAGTGGACAAAGCTCCTACAATGAGCAGTTCTTC.

The chain joins TRBV11-3 to TRBJ2-1; 7 bases agree with TRBD2. The V and J ends lost 5 bases and 2 bases, in that order; junction bases with no gene match: 9. There are 16 residues in the CDR3. The germline gives CDR1 SGHNT, CDR2 YENEEA. The CDR3 region is CASSHSWGGTYNEQFF. DNA for the CDR3: TGTGCCAGCAGCCACTCTTGGGGAGGGACCTACAATGAGCAGTTCTTC. Combining the CDR3 with reference TRBV11-3 and TRBJ2-1 gives the whole variable domain EAGVVQSPRYKIIEKKQPVAFWCNPISGHNTLYWYLQNLGQGPELLIRYENEEAVDDSQLPKDRFSAERLKGVDSTLKIQPAELGDSAVYLCASSHSWGGTYNEQFFGPGTRLTVL.

This clone was detected only once. The chain joins TRBV19 to TRBJ2-7, with D possibly matching TRBD2 (5 bases). Germline CDR1 reads LNHDA; CDR2 reads SQIVND (reference sequence). The V end was cut by 3 bases, the J end by 1 base, with 10 bases between. The CDR3 loop spans 14 amino acids. The CDR3 DNA reads TGTGCCAGTAGTATCCCCGGGGTTTCCTACGAGCAGTACTTC. Translation: CASSIPGVSYEQYF.

The chain has TRBV5-8 and TRBJ1-6; weak D call: TRBD1 (6 bases). The germline V gene encodes CDR1 SGHTS and CDR2 YDEGEE. V was pared by 4 bases and J by 13 bases, with 15 bases between. The CDR3 consists of 13 residues. CDR3 in amino acids: CASSKEGGFPLHF. In DNA form, the CDR3 reads TGTGCCAGCAGCAAGGAAGGGGGTTTCCCCCTCCACTTT.

This chain connects TRBV7-9 to TRBJ2-1; the match to TRBD2 covers 8 bases. Losses at the gene ends were 5 bases for V and 5 bases for J; bases not matched to a gene: 11. The CDR3 runs 16 residues. Germline V gives CDR1 SEHNR, CDR2 FQNEAQ (reference sequence). The CDR3 region has the DNA TGTGCCAGCAGCCCCTGGACTAGCCTTAGTGACAATGAGCAGTTCTTC. It encodes CASSPWTSLSDNEQFF.

This clone was observed a handful of times. The chain is built from TRBV18 and TRBJ1-1; D is perhaps TRBD1 (6 bases). This CDR3 comprises 12 residues. The V and J ends lost 2 bases and 10 bases respectively, with 11 bases between them. The germline V gene encodes CDR1 KGHSH and CDR2 LQKENI. The CDR3 sequence: CASSPTGFVAFF. CDR3 bases: TGTGCCAGCTCACCAACAGGGTTTGTAGCTTTCTTT.

The chain is built from TRBV29-1 and TRBJ1-1; D perhaps matches TRBD1 (5 bases). CDR3 length: 12 residues. The germline V and J ends were trimmed by 6 bases and 5 bases, with 13 bases remaining between them. Germline V lookup: CDR1 SQVTM, CDR2 ANQGSEA. The CDR3: CSVRPGGTEAFF. The CDR3, as DNA: TGCAGCGTCCGCCCGGGGGGTACTGAAGCTTTCTTT. Filled out from reference TRBV29-1 and TRBJ1-1, the complete variable domain reads SAVISQKPSRDICQRGTSLTIQCQVDSQVTMMFWYRQQPGQSLTLIATANQGSEATYESGFVIDKFPISRPNLTFSTLTVSNMSPEDSSIYLCSVRPGGTEAFFGQGTRLTVV.

The chain couples TRBV19 to TRBJ1-6, with 7 bases fitting TRBD1. In germline, CDR1 is LNHDA, CDR2 SQIVND (reference sequence). This CDR3 comprises 15 residues. The J segment lost 0 bases and the V segment lost 10 bases, leaving 6 bases of the junction unmatched. The DNA of the CDR3 is TGTGCCACTCAACAGGGGAGCTCCTATAATTCACCCCTCCACTTT. Its protein is CATQQGSSYNSPLHF.

This clone was found a few times. This chain links TRBV30 with TRBJ2-5; 8 positions agree with TRBD1. The ends lost 1 base at V and 14 bases at J; junction bases unmatched: 15. The length of the CDR3 is 14 residues. The germline gives CDR1 GTSNPN, CDR2 SVGIG (reference sequence). The CDR3 coding sequence is TGTGCCTGGAGTGAAGGTGGACAGGGAGAGGGCGGTTACTTC. Translated: CAWSEGGQGEGGYF.

This clone was picked up one time. The genes are TRBV9 and TRBJ2-6; TRBD2 aligns across 14 bases. The germline V gene encodes CDR1 SGDLS and CDR2 YYNGEE. The CDR3 length is 18 residues. V lost 4 bases and J lost 3; bases outside the gene matches: 6. DNA for the CDR3: TGTGCCAGCAGCTTCGGGACTAGCGGGAGTGGTGGGGCCAACGTCCTGACTTTC. It specifies CASSFGTSGSGGANVLTF.

The table lists this clone with a count of one. The chain recombines TRBV13 with TRBJ2-3; D might be TRBD1 (7 bases). V lost 6 bases and J lost 1, with 14 bases in between. The germline V gene has CDR1 PRHDT and CDR2 FYEKMQ (reference sequence). This CDR3 is 15 amino acids long. This CDR3 reads CASSIRGARTDTQYF. For the CDR3, the DNA is TGTGCCAGCAGTATCAGGGGGGCTCGCACAGATACGCAGTATTTT.

The chain combines TRBV18 with TRBJ2-1; 7 bases are shared with TRBD1. This CDR3 is built from 15 residues. Germline lookup yields CDR1 KGHSH and CDR2 LQKENI. Germline trimming cut 2 bases from V and 6 bases from J; bases unmatched to any gene: 7. This CDR3 is CASSPDRVGANEQFF. CDR3 sequence (DNA): TGTGCCAGCTCACCAGACAGGGTAGGGGCCAATGAGCAGTTCTTC.

The rearrangement joins TRBV10-2 to TRBJ1-4; D gene ambiguous. The CDR3 runs to 12 residues. The ends were cut back, 10 bases at V and 6 bases at J, with 12 bases in the middle. Germline V lookup: CDR1 WSHSY, CDR2 SAAADI. The CDR3: CATSGVDEKLFF. DNA of the CDR3: TGCGCCACCTCCGGGGTTGATGAAAAACTGTTTTTT.

V gene TRBV5-1 combines with J gene TRBJ2-3, with 12 bases identical to TRBD2. Germline loops: CDR1 SGHRS, CDR2 YFSETQ. The CDR3 is 14 residues long. J was trimmed by 9 bases and V by 3 bases; bases with no gene match: 5. The CDR3 loop is CASSSGLAGQTQYF. As DNA, the CDR3 is TGCGCCAGCAGCTCTGGACTAGCGGGGCAGACGCAGTATTTT.

The genes are TRBV27 and TRBJ2-7; 7 bases map to TRBD1. Looked up from germline, CDR1 is MNHEY and CDR2 is SMNVEV (reference sequence). The CDR3 consists of 14 residues. The V segment lost 8 bases and the J segment 6 bases; nucleotides outside the gene matches: 13. CDR3 bases: TGTGCCAGCGCAGTTCAAAGACAGGGCGGCGAGCAGTACTTC. Its translation: CASAVQRQGGEQYF.

The chain recombines TRBV6-5 with TRBJ2-7; TRBD2 matches 9 bases. This CDR3 is 14 amino acids long. J gave up 0 bases and V 6 bases, and 3 bases lay outside the gene matches. Germline CDR1 reads MNHEY; CDR2 reads SVGAGI. The chain's CDR3 is CASRTSGYSYEQYF. CDR3 nucleotide sequence: TGTGCCAGCAGGACTAGCGGCTACTCCTACGAGCAGTACTTC.

V usage is TRBV20-1 and J usage is TRBJ2-7; D is unresolved. V was cut by 4 bases and J by 5 bases, with 9 bases left in between. The CDR3 loop spans 11 amino acids. The germline V gene encodes CDR1 DFQATT and CDR2 SNEGSKA (reference sequence). CDR3 nucleotide sequence: TGCAGTGCTACTAGACCCCACGAGCAGTACTTC. Translation gives CSATRPHEQYF.

The rearrangement links TRBV6-6 to TRBJ1-1; D uncertain. The germline CDR1 and CDR2 sequences are MNHNY and SVGAGI (reference sequence). This CDR3 comprises 15 residues. V shed 7 bases and J shed 2 bases, with 17 bases lying between them. CDR3 protein: CASIRMIPTNTEAFF. CDR3 bases: TGTGCCAGCATCCGCATGATCCCAACTAACACTGAAGCTTTCTTT.

The gene calls are TRBV5-5 and TRBJ2-1; tentatively, D is TRBD2 (6 bases). Trimming removed 6 bases at V and 0 bases at J, with 16 bases between. In germline, CDR1 is SGHKS, CDR2 YYEKEE (reference sequence). The CDR3 is 16 residues long. The CDR3 loop reads CASTLRDGSSYNEQFF. Here the CDR3 DNA reads TGTGCCAGCACACTTAGGGACGGGAGCTCCTACAATGAGCAGTTCTTC.

This clone was seen a single time. The chain couples TRBV5-6 to TRBJ1-2, with D possibly matching TRBD1 (5 bases). The CDR3 has 14 residues. V was trimmed by 4 bases and J by 6 bases, leaving 16 bases between them. CDR1 and CDR2 from the germline V gene are SGHDT and YYEEEE. The CDR3 region is CASSRGSGMDGYTF. Here the CDR3 DNA reads TGTGCCAGCAGCCGGGGGTCAGGGATGGATGGCTACACCTTC.

The chain uses TRBV6-5 and TRBJ2-2, with no clear D. This CDR3 is 15 amino acids long. Germline V gene lookup returns CDR1 MNHEY and CDR2 SVGAGI. The V end lost 0 bases, the J end lost 0 bases, and 5 bases lay between the germline ends. The CDR3 DNA reads as TGTGCCAGCAGTTACTCACAGACGAACACCGGGGAGCTGTTTTTT. It translates to CASSYSQTNTGELFF.

The chain joins TRBV5-6 to TRBJ1-5; TRBD1 might be the D (5 bases). V was trimmed by 1 base and J by 6 bases, leaving 14 bases between them. In germline, CDR1 is SGHDT, CDR2 YYEEEE. This CDR3 has 15 amino acids. The CDR3 loop is CASSLRGMGSQPQHF. The CDR3 DNA reads TGTGCCAGCAGCTTGAGGGGAATGGGTAGTCAGCCCCAGCATTTT.

This chain links TRBV10-2 with TRBJ2-3, with 9 bases identical to TRBD2. Germline V CDR1 and CDR2: WSHSY, SAAADI. V lost 6 bases, J lost 5 bases, and 12 bases stayed unmatched. The CDR3 extends over 16 amino acids. For the CDR3, the DNA is TGCGCCAGCAGGGACCGAAGCGGGAGGCCTGGAGATACGCAGTATTTT. Protein sequence: CASRDRSGRPGDTQYF.